These 29 T cell receptor beta chains came from one sample sequenced in a study of a mutant IDH1 vaccine in newly diagnosed glioma. The time point: week 35, safety follow-up. What each vaccine dose contained was 300 ug of mutant IDH1 20-mer peptide, accompanied by topical imiquimod. Assay: immunoSEQ multiplex PCR; the TCRdb copy retains only in-frame clones and omits some. The table lists roughly 68,000 clones, roughly four fifths of them singletons, with roughly 4.3% in the top ten. These TCRs are of unknown antigen specificity. The material sequenced was PBMCs, taken from a glioma patient whose treatment included an IDH1 peptide vaccine. Receptor source: a man aged 45-60 years with glioma.

V gene TRBV5-1 combines with J gene TRBJ1-6; D is undetermined. Trimming pared 0 bases from V and 8 bases from J, leaving 9 bases between. CDR1 is SGHRS, CDR2 YFSETQ, per germline. This CDR3 is built from 14 residues. Written as DNA, the CDR3 is TGCGCCAGCAGCTTGGGGGCATCGGATTCACCCCTCCACTTT. This encodes CASSLGASDSPLHF. Based on the CDR3 plus reference TRBV5-1 and TRBJ1-6, the full variable domain is KAGVTQTPRYLIKTRGQQVTLSCSPISGHRSVSWYQQTPGQGLQFLFEYFSETQRNKGNFPGRFSGRQFSNSRSEMNVSTLELGDSALYLCASSLGASDSPLHFGNGTRLTVT.

The rearrangement joins TRBV6-4 to TRBJ2-3, with 8 positions matching TRBD2. Losses at the gene ends were 6 bases for V and 1 base for J; bases not matched to a gene: 3. The germline V gene has CDR1 MRHNA and CDR2 SNTAGT. CDR3 length: 14 amino acids. Written as DNA, the CDR3 is TGTGCCAGCAGCCACGGGGGGGGCACAGATACGCAGTATTTT. This sequence encodes CASSHGGGTDTQYF.

The rearrangement links TRBV30 to TRBJ2-7, with TRBD2 identical over 9 bases. The CDR3 length is 13 residues. Germline CDR1 and CDR2: GTSNPN and SVGIG (reference sequence). With V trimmed by 3 bases and J by 3 bases, 3 bases remained unmatched. In DNA form, the CDR3 reads TGTGCCTGGAGAGGCGGGGGGGTCTACGAGCAGTACTTC. Its translation: CAWRGGGVYEQYF.

The chain couples TRBV6-6 to TRBJ2-2; D is uncertain. Germline CDR1 is MNHNY and CDR2 is SVGAGI (reference sequence). The CDR3 has 13 amino acids. Trimming shortened V by 7 bases and J by 6 bases, and 12 bases separated the two germline ends. In DNA form, the CDR3 reads TGTGCCAGCAAAAACCCCCTAGCCGGGGAGCTGTTTTTT. It specifies CASKNPLAGELFF.

The V and J genes are TRBV13 and TRBJ2-3; D may correspond to TRBD1 or TRBD2 (5 bases each). Trimming stripped 5 bases from V and 2 bases from J, with 14 bases between. Germline CDR1 and CDR2: PRHDT and FYEKMQ (reference sequence). There are 15 residues in the CDR3. CDR3 coding DNA: TGTGCCAGCAGCACGGGACCGAGGAACACAGATACGCAGTATTTT. Translation gives CASSTGPRNTDTQYF.

The gene calls are TRBV10-3 and TRBJ2-3; TRBD2 agrees at 9 bases. CDR3 length: 15 residues. The germline gives CDR1 ENHRY, CDR2 SYGVKD. The J segment lost 2 bases and the V segment lost 4 bases, leaving 4 bases of the junction unmatched. The CDR3 DNA is TGTGCCATCAGTGGCGGGGGGGTTATCACAGATACGCAGTATTTT. Its translation: CAISGGGVITDTQYF.

J is TRBJ1-2 and V is TRBV19; D not resolved. Germline V gives CDR1 LNHDA, CDR2 SQIVND (reference sequence). The CDR3 spans 12 residues. The V end was cut by 2 bases, the J end by 7 bases, with 8 bases between. The CDR3 loop is CASSIWPGGYTF. The CDR3 bases are TGTGCCAGTAGTATATGGCCGGGTGGCTACACCTTC.

This chain connects TRBV6-1 to TRBJ1-5; possibly TRBD1 for D (6 bases). V shed 2 bases and J shed 0 bases, with 14 bases lying between them. CDR3 length: 17 amino acids. The germline V gene has CDR1 MNHNS and CDR2 SASEGT. This CDR3 is CASSEQAGAYSNQPQHF. CDR3 bases: TGTGCCAGCAGTGAACAAGCAGGGGCGTATAGCAATCAGCCCCAGCATTTT.

The chain employs TRBV2 and TRBJ2-7; D not certain. Looked up from germline, CDR1 is SNHLY and CDR2 is FYNNEI. The CDR3 spans 12 residues. The V gene lost 4 bases and the J gene lost 7 bases, with 11 bases spanning the gap. The DNA for the CDR3 is TGTGCCAGCAGTGCCGCTAGGTGGGAGCAGTACTTC. Residues: CASSAARWEQYF.

A remark on this clone: Other DNA sequences in the same sample also yield this CDR3. The chain recombines TRBV5-1 with TRBJ1-5, with 8 bases matching TRBD1. Germline V lookup: CDR1 SGHRS, CDR2 YFSETQ. CDR3 length: 15 residues. The ends lost 5 bases at V and 3 bases at J; junction bases unmatched: 7. CDR3 region: CASSSGTGFNQPQHF. The CDR3 bases are TGCGCCAGCAGTTCCGGGACAGGCTTCAATCAGCCCCAGCATTTT.

Comments on this clone: The same CDR3 can be traced to other DNA sequences in this sample. As DNA, the CDR3 is TGCGCCAGCAGCCCCGCGGGGGCGTTGAACACTGAAGCTTTCTTT. This gives the protein CASSPAGALNTEAFF. V is TRBV5-1 and J is TRBJ1-1, with D maybe TRBD1 (6 bases). With 4 bases removed from V and 0 bases from J, the gap between germline ends came to 13 bases. Germline V gene sequence: CDR1 SGHRS, CDR2 YFSETQ. This CDR3 is built from 15 residues.

A remark on this clone: The germline gene is not matched at one end of the junction; a read error may be the cause. The J gene is TRBJ2-7, the V gene TRBV7-9; no reliable D call. This CDR3 is 14 amino acids long. Per the germline V gene, CDR1 is SEHNR and CDR2 is FQNEAQ (reference sequence). CDR3 bases: TGTGCCAGCAGCTTAAGCGCAGTATACTACGAACAGTACTTC. It encodes CASSLSAVYYEQYF.

The chain employs TRBV11-2 and TRBJ1-1; D gene ambiguous. Germline V gene sequence: CDR1 SGHAT, CDR2 FQNNGV. The germline V and J ends were trimmed by 2 bases and 5 bases, with 6 bases remaining between them. CDR3 length: 12 residues. CDR3 in DNA: TGTGCCAGCAGCTTAAGTTGGACTGAAGCTTTCTTT. It encodes CASSLSWTEAFF.

The chain recombines TRBV4-1 with TRBJ1-4, with D perhaps TRBD1 (5 bases). This CDR3 comprises 15 residues. The germline V and J ends were trimmed by 1 base and 7 bases, with 13 bases remaining between them. Germline lookup yields CDR1 MGHRA and CDR2 YSYEKL. The CDR3 spells CASSQGRGGGEKLFF. The CDR3 bases are TGCGCCAGCAGCCAAGGGCGGGGGGGTGGTGAAAAACTGTTTTTT.

A few counts support this clone. The chain joins TRBV6-5 to TRBJ2-1, with 7 bases that match TRBD2. The CDR3 sequence is 11 residues long. V gave up 5 bases and J gave up 10 bases; unmatched junction bases: 2. Germline assignment: CDR1 MNHEY and CDR2 SVGAGI. CDR3 protein: CASSSGAEQFF. In nucleotides, the CDR3 is TGTGCCAGCAGTAGCGGGGCCGAGCAGTTCTTC.

This chain uses TRBV4-1 with TRBJ2-7; D is uncertain. The CDR3 is 13 residues long. The V and J ends lost 3 bases and 0 bases respectively, with 6 bases between them. CDR1 and CDR2 from the germline V gene are MGHRA and YSYEKL. Written as DNA, the CDR3 is TGCGCCAGCAGCCAGGTGAGCTCCTACGAGCAGTACTTC. Encoded protein: CASSQVSSYEQYF.

The V and J genes are TRBV7-8 and TRBJ2-1, with TRBD2 matching over 11 bases. The length of the CDR3 is 14 residues. The V and J ends lost 7 bases and 3 bases, in that order; junction bases with no gene match: 2. In germline, CDR1 is SGHVS, CDR2 FQNEAQ. Here the CDR3 reads CASKGLAGYNEQFF. The CDR3, as DNA: TGTGCCAGCAAAGGACTAGCGGGCTACAATGAGCAGTTCTTC.

This chain joins TRBV6-1 and TRBJ1-5, with unresolved D. The V end was cut by 2 bases, the J end by 3 bases, with 5 bases between. CDR1 is MNHNS, CDR2 SASEGT, per germline. The CDR3 has 13 residues. CDR3 protein: CASSEYNNQPQHF. CDR3 coding DNA: TGTGCCAGCAGTGAATATAACAATCAGCCCCAGCATTTT.

The rearrangement joins TRBV7-2 to TRBJ2-2; D unclear. Trimming removed 1 base from V and 4 bases from J, with 13 bases in between. CDR1 SGHTA and CDR2 FQGNSA come from the germline V gene. The CDR3 is made up of 16 amino acids. The CDR3 bases are TGTGCCAGCAGCTTAGGCCGAGGATGGGGCACCGGGGAGCTGTTTTTT. Protein: CASSLGRGWGTGELFF.

This clone has a handful of counts. J is TRBJ1-6 and V is TRBV5-5, with D perhaps TRBD1 (6 bases). Germline lookup yields CDR1 SGHKS and CDR2 YYEKEE (reference sequence). The CDR3 is 16 amino acids. V was shortened by 3 bases and J by 5 bases, with 15 bases between the two germline ends. The CDR3 loop is CASSSLSGTNNSPLHF. The DNA for the CDR3 is TGTGCCAGCAGCTCTTTATCCGGGACAAATAATTCACCCCTCCACTTT.

V and J are TRBV19 and TRBJ1-4; the D is unclear. The CDR3 is 15 residues long. Deletions cut 5 bases from V and 0 bases from J, with 10 bases between. Looked up from germline, CDR1 is LNHDA and CDR2 is SQIVND (reference sequence). CDR3 nucleotides: TGTGCCAGTAGTGCGACCAGCCCAACTAATGAAAAACTGTTTTTT. Encoded protein: CASSATSPTNEKLFF.

The chain joins TRBV15 to TRBJ1-1; TRBD1 aligns across 10 bases. This CDR3 has 17 residues. V shed 2 bases, J shed 7 bases, and the junction held 13 bases outside the gene matches. CDR1 LNHNV and CDR2 YYDKDF come from the germline V gene (reference sequence). CDR3 sequence: CATSRQKVTGQGIEAFF. The CDR3 DNA is TGTGCCACCAGCAGACAAAAAGTAACGGGACAGGGGATTGAAGCTTTCTTT.

The sample holds a few counts of this clone. The junction shows a germline mismatch at one end, possibly a read error. The chain combines TRBV19 with TRBJ1-2; D remains ambiguous. CDR3 length: 14 residues. The germline V gene has CDR1 LNHDA and CDR2 SQIVND (reference sequence). The CDR3 sequence: CASSIKSRGGTESF. The CDR3 DNA reads TGTGCCAGTAGTATAAAGTCGCGCGGCGGAACGGAAAGCTTC.

This sequence joins TRBV6-4 and TRBJ2-3, with a weak D call TRBD1 (6 bases). The V and J ends lost 4 bases and 3 bases respectively, with 8 bases between them. CDR3 length: 13 amino acids. Germline assignment: CDR1 MRHNA and CDR2 SNTAGT. The CDR3 region is CASSGGQTDTQYF. CDR3 DNA: TGTGCCAGCAGTGGAGGACAGACAGATACGCAGTATTTT.

This clone was counted a few times. V is TRBV2 and J is TRBJ2-7, with D possibly being TRBD2 (5 bases). The CDR3 sequence is 16 residues long. Germline V gene lookup returns CDR1 SNHLY and CDR2 FYNNEI. Trimming stripped 4 bases from V and 0 bases from J, with 16 bases between. CDR3 nucleotides: TGTGCCAGCAGTGTTAAATTAGACTACCTCTCCTACGAGCAGTACTTC. Residues: CASSVKLDYLSYEQYF.

CDR3 bases: TGCGCCAGCAGCTTCCTTGGGCCGGATTCACCCCTCCACTTT. Its translation is CASSFLGPDSPLHF. This chain joins TRBV5-1 and TRBJ1-6; D ambiguous. Trimming shortened V by 2 bases and J by 8 bases, and 11 bases separated the two germline ends. Germline loops: CDR1 SGHRS, CDR2 YFSETQ. The CDR3 is made up of 14 amino acids.

The rearrangement uses TRBV4-3 and TRBJ1-2; TRBD1 is a possible D gene (6 bases). Germline values: CDR1 LGHNA, CDR2 YSLEER. V gave up 0 bases and J gave up 7 bases, with 9 bases separating them. The CDR3 covers 13 residues. CDR3: CASSQEGGPGYTF. CDR3 nucleotide sequence: TGCGCCAGCAGCCAAGAGGGGGGCCCTGGCTACACCTTC.

The CDR3 is CASSQARDRFFYEQYF. The CDR3 DNA reads TGTGCCAGCAGCCAAGCCCGGGACAGGTTTTTCTACGAGCAGTACTTC. V is TRBV14 and J is TRBJ2-7; 8 nucleotides match TRBD1. CDR3 length: 16 residues. CDR1 SGHDN and CDR2 FVKESK come from the germline V gene. After removal of 1 base from V and 3 bases from J, the junction contained 8 bases not matched to a gene.

This chain connects TRBV30 to TRBJ1-5; 7 bases are a match to TRBD1. V lost 0 bases, J lost 0 bases, and 5 bases stayed unmatched. The germline V gene has CDR1 GTSNPN and CDR2 SVGIG (reference sequence). The CDR3 has 16 amino acids. The CDR3: CAWSVRGTDSNQPQHF. The DNA for the CDR3 is TGTGCCTGGAGTGTACGCGGGACAGATAGCAATCAGCCCCAGCATTTT. Together with reference TRBV30 and TRBJ1-5, the CDR3 gives the full variable domain: SQTIHQWPATLVQPVGSPLSLECTVEGTSNPNLYWYRQAAGRGLQLLFYSVGIGQISSEVPQNLSASRPQDRQFILSSKKLLLSDSGFYLCAWSVRGTDSNQPQHFGDGTRLSIL.